One sample yielded the 21 T cell receptor beta chains listed below, sequenced in a study of T cells in Graves' hyperthyroidism and ophthalmopathy. RNA transcripts yielded amplified TCR beta CDR3 regions. HTBI primers were the set used in a first-round RT-PCR of the TCR CDR3. TCRdb analysed the multiplex PCR reads with MiXCR anew, one entry per CDR3 protein. The sample has 380,000 or so distinct CDR3 sequences, about 18% seen once; the top ten hold about 3.7%. Sequencing was performed on blood. The receptors shown here come from a woman between 18 and 29 years old with Graves' hyperthyroidism.

There are many counts of this clonotype. This chain links TRBV7-2 with TRBJ2-7; a weak D match, TRBD1 (6 bases). Trimming shortened V by 3 bases and J by 3 bases, and 15 bases separated the two germline ends. From germline, CDR1 is SGHTA and CDR2 FQGNSA. This CDR3 has 15 amino acids. CDR3 region: CASSFTGTSLYEQYF. CDR3 sequence (DNA): TGTGCCAGCAGCTTCACAGGGACCTCTCTCTACGAGCAGTACTTC.

Comment on this clonotype: This may come from a read error, since a much larger clone is one base off. This chain joins TRBV5-8 and TRBJ1-5; D is undetermined. CDR3 length: 14 residues. The germline CDR1 and CDR2 sequences are SGHTS and YDEGEE. The CDR3 protein is CSSNGGLSNQPQHF. CDR3 nucleotides: TGTTCCAGCAATGGAGGGCTTAGCAATCAGCCCCAGCATTTT.

A few counts support this clonotype. J is TRBJ1-2 and V is TRBV4-2; D gene unclear. Germline V gene sequence: CDR1 LGHNA, CDR2 YNFKEQ. The CDR3 runs to 15 residues. With 0 bases removed from V and 7 bases from J, the gap between germline ends came to 15 bases. CDR3 loop: CASSQDEGGGGGYTF. The CDR3 nucleotides are TGTGCCAGCAGCCAAGATGAGGGAGGTGGCGGTGGCTACACCTTC.

This clonotype was counted many times. This chain links TRBV14 with TRBJ2-7; D is unclear. CDR1 is SGHDN, CDR2 FVKESK, per germline. Trimming shortened V by 1 base and J by 3 bases, and 7 bases separated the two germline ends. The CDR3 extends over 13 amino acids. CDR3 DNA: TGTGCCAGCAGCCAAGGTGTGGTCTACGAGCAGTACTTC. Encoded protein: CASSQGVVYEQYF.

In its sample, this clonotype was seen many times. The DNA for the CDR3 is TGTGCCAGCAGTTCTCGGACAGCCCCTTCCTACGAGCAGTACTTC. Protein product: CASSSRTAPSYEQYF. V and J are TRBV27 and TRBJ2-7, with D possibly matching TRBD1 (6 bases). V lost 4 bases and J lost 1, with 14 bases in between. This CDR3 region has 15 residues. CDR1 and CDR2 from the germline V gene are MNHEY and SMNVEV (reference sequence).

This clonotype was detected many times. The rearrangement joins TRBV9 to TRBJ1-2; D is uncertain. Germline CDR1 is SGDLS and CDR2 is YYNGEE. Trimming shortened V by 1 base and J by 4 bases, and 14 bases separated the two germline ends. The CDR3 covers 15 residues. DNA for the CDR3: TGTGCCAGCAGCGTATCTGGCCGGGCTCCCTATGGCTACACCTTC. Protein product: CASSVSGRAPYGYTF.

This clonotype was counted ten times or more. The chain is built from TRBV30 and TRBJ2-5, with TRBD1 as a possible D gene (6 bases). The length of the CDR3 is 12 residues. V dropped 5 bases and J dropped 3 bases, with 10 bases sitting between them. Germline V gene sequence: CDR1 GTSNPN, CDR2 SVGIG (reference sequence). Here the CDR3 reads CAWGTPEETQYF. The DNA for the CDR3 is TGTGCCTGGGGGACACCCGAAGAGACCCAGTACTTC.

This clonotype was observed at least ten times. The rearrangement joins TRBV20-1 to TRBJ1-2; TRBD1 matches at 9 bases. There are 16 residues in the CDR3. Unmatched junction bases numbered 10, after V lost 5 bases and J lost 0 bases. The germline V gene has CDR1 DFQATT and CDR2 SNEGSKA (reference sequence). CDR3 sequence: CSAYFGTGLPNYGYTF. Written as DNA, the CDR3 is TGCAGTGCTTACTTCGGGACAGGGCTCCCTAACTATGGCTACACCTTC.

This clonotype was found many times. The chain carries TRBV2 and TRBJ1-1; D is uncertain. Germline CDR1 reads SNHLY; CDR2 reads FYNNEI. Trimming removed 2 bases at V and 6 bases at J, with 13 bases between. CDR3 length: 14 amino acids. DNA for the CDR3: TGTGCCAGCAGTGAAAGTACAAGGGCCTCTGAAGCTTTCTTT. The encoded protein is CASSESTRASEAFF.

The chain joins TRBV6-1 to TRBJ2-5; D perhaps matches TRBD2 (6 bases). Germline-derived CDR1 and CDR2 are MNHNS and SASEGT. This CDR3 is 18 amino acids long. V shed 6 bases and J shed 5 bases, with 28 bases lying between them. The CDR3 DNA sequence: TGTGCCAGCAGGAAACCCCCCGGCCGGGCGGGGCCTGGTGAGACCCAGTACTTC. Translating gives CASRKPPGRAGPGETQYF.

This clonotype appeared many times. This chain uses TRBV6-4 with TRBJ1-1; D call uncertain. CDR3 length: 13 amino acids. V lost 6 bases and J 4 bases, leaving 12 bases between the germline ends. Germline-derived CDR1 and CDR2 are MRHNA and SNTAGT. The CDR3 DNA reads as TGTGCCAGCAGGGCGAGTGAAGGCACTGAAGCTTTCTTT. It specifies CASRASEGTEAFF.

At least ten counts were recorded for this clonotype. This chain uses TRBV12-3 or TRBV12-4 with TRBJ2-2; 7 bases align to TRBD1. The CDR3 contains 14 residues. Trimming at V came to 6 bases and at J to 3 bases, leaving 4 bases not matched to a gene. In nucleotides, the CDR3 is TGTGCCAGCAGGCCCGGACAGGACACCGGGGAGCTGTTTTTT. Protein sequence: CASRPGQDTGELFF.

The chain joins TRBV30 to TRBJ2-2; the D is unclear. CDR1 is GTSNPN, CDR2 SVGIG, per germline (reference sequence). This CDR3 is 11 amino acids long. With 2 bases removed from V and 7 bases from J, the gap between germline ends came to 5 bases. The CDR3, as DNA: TGTGCCTGGAGTATAGGCGGGGAGCTGTTTTTT. This gives the protein CAWSIGGELFF.

About this clonotype: No conserved phenylalanine or tryptophan ends this CDR3, so it is likely a read error. The V and J genes are TRBV6-1 and TRBJ1-2, with D uncertain. The CDR3 sequence is 13 residues long. From germline, CDR1 is MNHNS and CDR2 SASEGT. Here the CDR3 reads CAGSIASNYGYTS. The CDR3 DNA is TGTGCCGGCAGTATAGCCTCTAACTATGGCTACACCTCC.

This clonotype came up many times. This chain links TRBV19 with TRBJ1-1; 7 bases are shared with TRBD1. Germline assignment: CDR1 LNHDA and CDR2 SQIVND (reference sequence). V shed 4 bases and J 5 bases; nucleotides not matched to a gene: 4. This CDR3 is 13 amino acids long. CDR3 in DNA: TGTGCCAGTAGTAAGGGACAGTGGACTGAAGCTTTCTTT. Translated: CASSKGQWTEAFF.

This clonotype was picked up a small number of times. The chain combines TRBV14 with TRBJ2-7, with 8 bases matching TRBD1. V was clipped by 6 bases and J by 2 bases; unmatched bases: 12. CDR1 and CDR2 from the germline V gene are SGHDN and FVKESK. The CDR3 spans 16 residues. CDR3 sequence: CASSQTGTGVPYEQYF. The CDR3 DNA reads as TGTGCCAGCAGTCAGACCGGGACAGGTGTTCCCTACGAGCAGTACTTC.

The table lists this clonotype with many counts. This chain connects TRBV20-1 to TRBJ2-7, with TRBD1 matching 8 bases. V dropped 6 bases and J dropped 3; count of bases not matched to a gene: 7. Germline V gene data show CDR1 as DFQATT and CDR2 as SNEGSKA (reference sequence). This CDR3 has 13 amino acids. The CDR3 sequence: CSAQDRVHYEQYF. For the CDR3, the DNA is TGCAGTGCACAGGACAGGGTCCACTACGAGCAGTACTTC.

The V call is TRBV6-1, the J call TRBJ1-2; maybe TRBD1 (6 bases). Trimming took 6 bases from V and 4 from J, leaving 12 bases between them. CDR1 MNHNS and CDR2 SASEGT come from the germline V gene. There are 13 residues in the CDR3. CDR3 protein: CASRMTGSYGYTF. The CDR3 bases are TGTGCCAGCAGGATGACAGGATCCTATGGCTACACCTTC.

This clonotype was picked up many times. This chain uses TRBV7-8 with TRBJ2-5; 7 positions agree with TRBD1. CDR3 length: 14 amino acids. The V and J ends lost 5 bases and 5 bases, in that order; junction bases with no gene match: 8. Germline V CDR1 and CDR2: SGHVS, FQNEAQ. The CDR3 DNA sequence: TGTGCCAGCAGCAGGAACAGGGGAAGCGAGACCCAGTACTTC. This codes for CASSRNRGSETQYF.

This clonotype has a handful of counts. V and J are TRBV20-1 and TRBJ2-3; 9 bases match TRBD2. CDR3 length: 15 residues. The V and J ends lost 0 bases and 4 bases, in that order; junction bases with no gene match: 5. Germline V gene sequence: CDR1 DFQATT, CDR2 SNEGSKA (reference sequence). In nucleotides, the CDR3 is TGCAGTGCTAGAGATCTAGCGGGAAGTTCAGATACGCAGTATTTT. Translating gives CSARDLAGSSDTQYF.

This chain joins TRBV18 and TRBJ2-5; the D is unclear. Trimming removed 0 bases from V and 2 bases from J, with 7 bases in between. This CDR3 has 14 residues. Germline lookup yields CDR1 KGHSH and CDR2 LQKENI. The CDR3 nucleotides are TGTGCCAGCTCACCACCGAGCAGTCAAGAGACCCAGTACTTC. This codes for CASSPPSSQETQYF.